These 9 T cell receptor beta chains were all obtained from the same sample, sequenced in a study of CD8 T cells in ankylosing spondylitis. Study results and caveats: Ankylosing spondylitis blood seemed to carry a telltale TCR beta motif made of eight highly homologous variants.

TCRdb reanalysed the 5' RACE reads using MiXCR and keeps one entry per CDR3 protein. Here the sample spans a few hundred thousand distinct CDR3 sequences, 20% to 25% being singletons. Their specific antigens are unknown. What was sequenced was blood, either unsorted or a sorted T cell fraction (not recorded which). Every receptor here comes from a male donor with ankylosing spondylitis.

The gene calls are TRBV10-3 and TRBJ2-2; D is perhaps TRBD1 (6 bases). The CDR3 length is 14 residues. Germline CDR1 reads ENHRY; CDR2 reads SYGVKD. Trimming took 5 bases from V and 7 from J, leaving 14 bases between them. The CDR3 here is CAISNRETVGELFF. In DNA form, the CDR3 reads TGTGCCATCAGTAACAGGGAAACGGTCGGGGAGCTGTTTTTT.

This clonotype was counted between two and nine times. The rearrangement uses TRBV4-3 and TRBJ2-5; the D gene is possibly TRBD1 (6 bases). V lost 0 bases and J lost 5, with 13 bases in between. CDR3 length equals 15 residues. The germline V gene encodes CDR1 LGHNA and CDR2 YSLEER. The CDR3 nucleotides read TGCGCCAGCAGCCAAGATCCGGGGACATGGGAGACCCAGTACTTC. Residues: CASSQDPGTWETQYF.

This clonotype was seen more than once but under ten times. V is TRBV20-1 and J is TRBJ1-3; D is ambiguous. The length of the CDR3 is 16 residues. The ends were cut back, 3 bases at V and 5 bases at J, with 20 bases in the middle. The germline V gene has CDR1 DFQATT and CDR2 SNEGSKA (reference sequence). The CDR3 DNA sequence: TGCAGTGCTAGTCGTCGGACCCGGGAGAGGAGAAACACCATATATTTT. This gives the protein CSASRRTRERRNTIYF.

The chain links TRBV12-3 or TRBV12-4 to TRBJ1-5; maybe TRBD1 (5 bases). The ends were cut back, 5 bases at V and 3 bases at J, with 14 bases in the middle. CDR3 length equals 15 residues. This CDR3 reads CASSPLGAPNQPQHF. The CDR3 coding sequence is TGTGCCAGCAGTCCCCTAGGGGCGCCCAATCAGCCCCAGCATTTT.

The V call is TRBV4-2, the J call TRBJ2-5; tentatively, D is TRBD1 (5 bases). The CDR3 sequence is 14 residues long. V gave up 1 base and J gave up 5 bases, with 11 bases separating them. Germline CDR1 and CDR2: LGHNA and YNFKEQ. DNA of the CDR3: TGTGCCAGCAGCCAAGGTGACAGATGGGAGACCCAGTACTTC. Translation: CASSQGDRWETQYF.

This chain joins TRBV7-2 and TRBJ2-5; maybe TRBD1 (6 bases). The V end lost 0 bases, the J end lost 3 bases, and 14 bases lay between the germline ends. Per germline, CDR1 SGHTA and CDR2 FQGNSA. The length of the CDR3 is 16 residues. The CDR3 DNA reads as TGTGCCAGCAGCTTAGCGGCCTCGGACAGAAAAGAGACCCAGTACTTC. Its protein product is CASSLAASDRKETQYF.

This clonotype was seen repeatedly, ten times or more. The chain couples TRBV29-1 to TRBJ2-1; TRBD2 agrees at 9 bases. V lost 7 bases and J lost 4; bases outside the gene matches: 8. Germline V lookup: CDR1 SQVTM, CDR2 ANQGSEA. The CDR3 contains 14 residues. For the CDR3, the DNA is TGCAGCGCCTGGGCTAGCGGGGCTTACAATGAGCAGTTCTTC. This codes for CSAWASGAYNEQFF.

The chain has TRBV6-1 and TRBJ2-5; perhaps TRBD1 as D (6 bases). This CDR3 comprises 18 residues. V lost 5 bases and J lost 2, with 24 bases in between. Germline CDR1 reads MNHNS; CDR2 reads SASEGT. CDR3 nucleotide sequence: TGTGCCAGCAGTCCTCAGGGGCTAAGGGTGGGCGGACAAGAGACCCAGTACTTC. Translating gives CASSPQGLRVGGQETQYF.

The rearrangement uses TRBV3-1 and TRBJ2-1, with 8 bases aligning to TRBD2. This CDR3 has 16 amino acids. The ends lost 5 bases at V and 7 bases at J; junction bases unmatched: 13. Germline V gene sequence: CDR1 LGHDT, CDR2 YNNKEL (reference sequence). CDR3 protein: CASSVSGRGSGNEQFF. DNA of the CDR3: TGTGCCAGCAGCGTCAGCGGGAGAGGGTCGGGAAATGAGCAGTTCTTC.